One sample yielded the 24 T cell receptor beta chains listed below, sequenced in a study of cytomegalovirus exposure and HLA in healthy donors. Use of 60 Vbeta and 13 Jbeta primers characterized the PCR. Measured with immunoSEQ multiplex PCR; TCRdb has only the in-frame clones, and not every one. The data contain 100,000 to 150,000 clones, 77% of them singletons. Sequenced material: PBMCs. These TCRs come from a man younger than 35 in good health and CMV-seropositive.

This chain links TRBV30 with TRBJ1-6, with a possible D match to TRBD1 (5 bases). There are 12 residues in the CDR3. Trimming pared 2 bases from V and 14 bases from J, leaving 13 bases between. CDR1 and CDR2 from the germline V gene are GTSNPN and SVGIG (reference sequence). The CDR3 here is CAWSFGGTTLHF. The CDR3 region has the DNA TGTGCCTGGAGTTTCGGCGGGACCACCCTCCACTTT.

The gene calls are TRBV4-2 and TRBJ1-6; D ambiguous. Trimming stripped 1 base from V and 9 bases from J, with 10 bases between. CDR1 and CDR2 from the germline V gene are LGHNA and YNFKEQ. The CDR3 totals 14 residues. This CDR3 reads CASSQGAGASPLHF. CDR3 coding DNA: TGTGCCAGCAGCCAAGGGGCAGGCGCTTCACCCCTCCACTTT.

CDR3 protein: CSVDIPGRGTEAFF. CDR3 DNA sequence: TGCAGCGTTGATATTCCAGGGAGGGGCACTGAAGCTTTCTTT. The V and J genes are TRBV29-1 and TRBJ1-1, with D tentatively TRBD1 (5 bases). V gave up 3 bases and J gave up 4 bases, with 15 bases separating them. This CDR3 is built from 14 residues. Germline-derived CDR1 and CDR2 are SQVTM and ANQGSEA.

The chain combines TRBV5-4 with TRBJ1-1; D may be TRBD1 (5 bases). Germline V gene data show CDR1 as SGHNT and CDR2 as YYREEE (reference sequence). This CDR3 is built from 15 residues. The V gene lost 0 bases and the J gene lost 0 bases, with 9 bases spanning the gap. CDR3 in DNA: TGTGCCAGCAGCTTGGGGGCAGGGATGAACACTGAAGCTTTCTTT. Amino acid sequence: CASSLGAGMNTEAFF.

The chain employs TRBV7-8 and TRBJ2-7; TRBD1 aligns across 9 bases. This CDR3 is built from 13 residues. J gave up 3 bases and V 4 bases, and 1 base lay outside the gene matches. The germline gives CDR1 SGHVS, CDR2 FQNEAQ. Here the CDR3 DNA reads TGTGCCAGCAGCTGGGGACAGGGCTACGAGCAGTACTTC. Residues: CASSWGQGYEQYF.

V and J are TRBV27 and TRBJ2-7; 7 bases match TRBD2. Germline-derived CDR1 and CDR2 are MNHEY and SMNVEV (reference sequence). V was clipped by 6 bases and J by 6 bases; unmatched bases: 17. The CDR3 spans 16 residues. CDR3 sequence reads: CASSPPGTTRMAEQYF. Here the CDR3 DNA reads TGTGCCAGCAGCCCCCCCGGGACTACAAGAATGGCCGAGCAGTACTTC.

This clone was seen only a few times. The V call is TRBV6-1, the J call TRBJ1-2; unclear D gene. V dropped 2 bases and J dropped 1 base, with 5 bases sitting between them. The CDR3 has 13 residues. Germline V gene lookup returns CDR1 MNHNS and CDR2 SASEGT. The CDR3 DNA sequence: TGTGCCAGCAGTGAAAACATTAACTATGGCTACACCTTC. Its translation: CASSENINYGYTF.

This chain links TRBV6-5 with TRBJ2-7, with D tentatively TRBD1 (5 bases). CDR1 MNHEY and CDR2 SVGAGI come from the germline V gene. Trimming took off 4 bases at V and 3 bases at J, with 19 bases between the two ends. The length of the CDR3 is 16 residues. DNA of the CDR3: TGTGCCAGCAGTTCACAACCACTACAGGCATACTACGAGCAGTACTTC. This sequence encodes CASSSQPLQAYYEQYF.

The chain uses TRBV5-1 and TRBJ2-5; TRBD2 agrees at 9 bases. The CDR3 contains 17 residues. V was pared by 0 bases and J by 5 bases, with 11 bases of the junction left unmatched. CDR1 is SGHRS and CDR2 is YFSETQ in the germline V gene. CDR3 nucleotide sequence: TGCGCCAGCAGCTTGGACGAAGCGGGGGGTTCCATGGAGACCCAGTACTTC. Its protein product is CASSLDEAGGSMETQYF.

This rearrangement joins TRBV7-9 to TRBJ2-5; D unclear. From germline, CDR1 is SEHNR and CDR2 FQNEAQ (reference sequence). This CDR3 contains 14 residues. V lost 4 bases and J 0 bases, leaving 9 bases between the germline ends. The CDR3 loop reads CASSSGSYQETQYF. The CDR3 nucleotides read TGTGCCAGCAGCTCAGGATCGTACCAAGAGACCCAGTACTTC.

V usage is TRBV6-1 and J usage is TRBJ1-6; 8 positions match TRBD1. Germline trimming cut 2 bases from V and 4 bases from J; bases unmatched to any gene: 4. The germline gives CDR1 MNHNS, CDR2 SASEGT. This CDR3 region has 16 residues. This CDR3 reads CASSERQGAYNSPLHF. The CDR3 region has the DNA TGTGCCAGCAGTGAAAGGCAGGGGGCGTATAATTCACCCCTCCACTTT.

This chain uses TRBV27 with TRBJ1-1; 7 bases line up with TRBD1. CDR3 length: 17 residues. The V gene's germline CDR1 is MNHEY and CDR2 SMNVEV (reference sequence). J lost 0 bases, V lost 2 bases, and 9 bases had no gene match. Written as DNA, the CDR3 is TGTGCCAGCAGTTTACAAGGGGGCGCCTTCATGAACACTGAAGCTTTCTTT. This translates into CASSLQGGAFMNTEAFF.

The V call is TRBV7-8, the J call TRBJ1-1, with 10 nucleotides matching TRBD1. Trimming removed 4 bases from V and 2 bases from J; junction bases left unmatched: 1. The germline CDR1 and CDR2 sequences are SGHVS and FQNEAQ. The CDR3 has 14 amino acids. CDR3 amino acids: CASSWDRGNTEAFF. In DNA, the CDR3 is TGTGCCAGCAGCTGGGACAGGGGTAACACTGAAGCTTTCTTT.

In DNA, the CDR3 is TGCGCCAGCAGCCACGAGGGACAGGGGCCACACGGGCTGTTTTTT. This translates into CASSHEGQGPHGLFF. The chain links TRBV4-1 to TRBJ2-2, with 10 positions matching TRBD1. CDR1 MGHRA and CDR2 YSYEKL come from the germline V gene. The CDR3 runs 15 residues. Trimming at V came to 3 bases and at J to 13 bases, leaving 11 bases not matched to a gene.

The chain carries TRBV7-6 and TRBJ1-5; no definite D call. This CDR3 contains 12 residues. Germline values: CDR1 SGHVS, CDR2 FNYEAQ. Trimming cost V 5 bases and J 5 bases, with 7 bases left between them. CDR3 sequence (DNA): TGTGCCAGCAGCGAGGTCGATCAGCCCCAGCATTTT. It specifies CASSEVDQPQHF. The full variable domain, in which reference TRBV7-6 and TRBJ1-5 provide the parts outside the CDR3, is GAGVSQSPRYKVTKRGQDVALRCDPISGHVSLYWYRQALGQGPEFLTYFNYEAQQDKSGLPNDRFSAERPEGSISTLTIQRTEQRDSAMYRCASSEVDQPQHFGDGTRLSIL.

This clone has more than one count but fewer than ten. The rearrangement uses TRBV9 and TRBJ2-5; TRBD2 might be the D (5 bases). The V end was cut by 1 base, the J end by 2 bases, with 15 bases between. The V gene's germline CDR1 is SGDLS and CDR2 YYNGEE. This CDR3 contains 16 residues. The DNA of the CDR3 is TGTGCCAGCAGCGTATCTCTTTTGGGAGCACAAGAGACCCAGTACTTC. It yields the protein CASSVSLLGAQETQYF.

This clone was seen a single time. The chain combines TRBV18 with TRBJ1-1, with TRBD1 matching 11 bases. V trimming: 1 base; J trimming: 7 bases; junction bases outside the gene matches: 11. The CDR3 contains 17 residues. The V gene's germline CDR1 is KGHSH and CDR2 LQKENI. This CDR3 is CASSPRPFGTGGDEAFF. CDR3 sequence (DNA): TGTGCCAGCTCACCACGGCCCTTTGGGACAGGGGGAGATGAAGCTTTCTTT. Variable domain in full (rest from reference TRBV18 and TRBJ1-1): NAGVMQNPRHLVRRRGQEARLRCSPMKGHSHVYWYRQLPEEGLKFMVYLQKENIIDESGMPKERFSAEFPKEGPSILRIQQVVRGDSAAYFCASSPRPFGTGGDEAFFGQGTRLTVV.

The genes are TRBV27 and TRBJ2-2; no reliable D call. Germline V gene data show CDR1 as MNHEY and CDR2 as SMNVEV (reference sequence). Trimming pared 7 bases from V and 7 bases from J, leaving 13 bases between. This CDR3 has 13 amino acids. This CDR3 reads CASTTFRNGELFF. The DNA of the CDR3 is TGTGCCAGCACCACTTTCCGAAACGGGGAGCTGTTTTTT.

A remark on this clone: The same CDR3 also results from other DNA sequences found in this sample. The chain links TRBV30 to TRBJ1-2, with 8 bases lining up with TRBD1. This CDR3 contains 13 residues. Germline CDR1 is GTSNPN and CDR2 is SVGIG (reference sequence). Germline trimming cut 1 base from V and 4 bases from J; bases unmatched to any gene: 2. The CDR3 DNA reads TGTGCCTGGAGTGCAACAGGGGGCTATGGCTACACCTTC. Its protein product is CAWSATGGYGYTF.

The CDR3, as DNA: TGTGCCAGTAGTACCAACAGGGGTGGCTACACCTTC. This codes for CASSTNRGGYTF. The chain uses TRBV19 and TRBJ1-2, with 7 bases that match TRBD1. The germline CDR1 and CDR2 sequences are LNHDA and SQIVND (reference sequence). The CDR3 extends over 12 amino acids. V dropped 4 bases and J dropped 7; count of bases not matched to a gene: 3. The complete variable domain, with remaining parts taken from reference TRBV19 and TRBJ1-2, reads DGGITQSPKYLFRKEGQNVTLSCEQNLNHDAMYWYRQDPGQGLRLIYYSQIVNDFQKGDIAEGYSVSREKKESFPLTVTSAQKNPTAFYLCASSTNRGGYTFGSGTRLTVV.

This clone was found a few times. J is TRBJ2-1 and V is TRBV5-1; TRBD2 aligns across 9 bases. V lost 4 bases and J lost 5; bases outside the gene matches: 7. This CDR3 spans 15 amino acids. Germline CDR1 and CDR2: SGHRS and YFSETQ. The CDR3 loop reads CASSTTRGGHNEQFF. CDR3 nucleotide sequence: TGCGCCAGCAGCACCACGCGGGGGGGGCACAATGAGCAGTTCTTC.

This chain links TRBV19 with TRBJ1-1; D possibly corresponds to TRBD1 (6 bases). The germline V gene has CDR1 LNHDA and CDR2 SQIVND (reference sequence). This CDR3 contains 15 residues. Trimming stripped 5 bases from V and 1 base from J, with 14 bases between. CDR3 nucleotide sequence: TGTGCCAGTAGTCCTTATTTGGGGGCGAACACTGAAGCTTTCTTT. This codes for CASSPYLGANTEAFF.

This clone was observed a handful of times. J is TRBJ1-3 and V is TRBV6-1; D possibly corresponds to TRBD1 (6 bases). CDR3 length equals 15 residues. Trimming cost V 5 bases and J 0 bases, with 11 bases left between them. Germline V lookup: CDR1 MNHNS, CDR2 SASEGT. DNA for the CDR3: TGTGCCAGCAGTACGGGACATCACTCTGGAAACACCATATATTTT. As protein: CASSTGHHSGNTIYF.

J is TRBJ2-7 and V is TRBV15; 7 bases map to TRBD1. J gave up 5 bases and V 6 bases, and 7 bases lay outside the gene matches. In germline, CDR1 is LNHNV, CDR2 YYDKDF (reference sequence). The CDR3 covers 13 residues. CDR3 sequence (DNA): TGTGCCACCAGAAAACAGGGGACCGACGAGCAGTACTTC. It translates to CATRKQGTDEQYF.